This entry describes one T cell receptor beta chain. What it binds is not known. From germline, CDR1 is ENHRY and CDR2 SYGVKD. The CDR3 is 13 amino acids. V was clipped by 8 bases and J by 4 bases, with 14 bases between them. The sample belongs to a study of beta chain features in type 1 diabetes. The wider study: Similarity in age, gender and cell yields was seen between patients and healthy donors. Study results and limitations: For Type 1 diabetes patients, all four CD4+ subsets carried TCRB CDR3s that were moderately but significantly shorter. Compared with healthy donors, patients appeared to share more similar naive, central memory and regulatory TCRB repertoires.

CD4+ naive, central memory, regulatory and stem cell-like memory cells were sorted via CD45RO/CCR7/CD25/CD127/CD95/CD27. What was sequenced were expressed TCRB transcripts, since all of the isolated RNA had been reverse transcribed. Libraries were prepared by immunoSEQ multiplex PCR; TCRdb keeps only in-frame clonotypes and omits some of them. Altogether 130,000 to 150,000 clones are present, approximately 52% being singletons, with the ten largest covering around 0.42%. The source material was Tregs from blood. This receptor was obtained from a young man in good health. The genes are TRBV10-3 and TRBJ1-2; TRBD1 is a possible D gene (5 bases). In DNA form, the CDR3 reads TGTGCCATCGCGAGTCAGGGAGGCTATGGCTACACCTTC. As protein: CAIASQGGYGYTF.